This TCR beta chain was identified in a study of T-cell memory formation after mild COVID-19. In the study overall: In these data, TCR clusters were largely donor specific. General study points: Pre-infection memory harbored some responding clones, suggesting cross-reactive memory joined. Clones that got smaller from day 15 to 85 had even CD4/CD8, while clones growing later tipped toward CD4+.

CDR3 length: 14 residues. Losses at the gene ends were 6 bases for V and 6 bases for J; bases not matched to a gene: 2. Comment on this clonotype: Antigen: not known.

5'RACE primed from the constant segment yielded TCR alpha and TCR beta cDNA libraries bearing sample barcodes and UMIs. TCRdb re-called the 5' RACE reads with MiXCR, one entry per CDR3 protein. The table shows 400,000 to 500,000 distinct CDR3 sequences, with 20% to 30% occurring only once. The genes are TRBV12-3 or TRBV12-4 and TRBJ2-2; TRBD2 aligns across 12 bases. The TCR sequence derives from an adult woman who had mild COVID-19 (a few samples of this study predate the infection). Cell type and time point are not known. The sequenced sample was PBMCs or a T cell subset sorted from them (not recorded which). The CDR3 nucleotides read TGTGCCAGCAGGACTAGCGGGAGTCCCGGGGAGCTGTTTTTT. This sequence encodes CASRTSGSPGELFF.